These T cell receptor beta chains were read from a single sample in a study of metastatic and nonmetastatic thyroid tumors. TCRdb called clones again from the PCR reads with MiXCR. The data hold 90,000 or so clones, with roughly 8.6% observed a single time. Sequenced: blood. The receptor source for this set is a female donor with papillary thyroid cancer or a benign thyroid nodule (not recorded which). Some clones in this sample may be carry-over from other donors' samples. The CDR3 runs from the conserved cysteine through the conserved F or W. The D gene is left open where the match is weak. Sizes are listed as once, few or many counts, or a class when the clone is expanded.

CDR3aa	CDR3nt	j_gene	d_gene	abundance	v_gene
CASSFLGQGGYEQYF	TGCGCCAGCAGCTTTCTTGGCCAGGGGGGCTACGAGCAGTACTTC	TRBJ2-7	-	many	TRBV5-1
CASSPARAAYPTGELFF	TGTGCCAGCAGCCCCGCACGGGCCGCCTATCCCACCGGGGAGCTGTTTTTT	TRBJ2-2	-	many	TRBV11-2
CASSVEDRAGAPLHF	TGTGCCAGCAGCGTCGAGGACAGGGCAGGAGCACCCCTCCACTTT	TRBJ1-6	TRBD1	many	TRBV9
CASSEAGTANEKLFF	TGTGCCAGCAGTGAAGCAGGGACAGCTAATGAAAAACTGTTTTTT	TRBJ1-4	TRBD1	many	TRBV6-1
CASPDGAYEQYF	TGTGCCAGCCCAGACGGGGCCTACGAGCAGTACTTC	TRBJ2-7	-	few	TRBV28
CASSQESSYNEQFF	TGTGCCAGCAGCCAAGAGTCTAGCTACAATGAGCAGTTCTTC	TRBJ2-1	-	many	TRBV3-1
CASNGSGRQQPYNEQFF	TGTGCCAGCAACGGGAGTGGCAGACAGCAACCCTACAATGAGCAGTTCTTC	TRBJ2-1	-	many	TRBV28
CASSPDRDTEAFF	TGTGCCAGCTCACCCGACAGGGACACTGAAGCTTTCTTT	TRBJ1-1	TRBD1	few	TRBV18
CASSPEAGARTDTQYF	TGTGCCAGCAGCCCAGAGGCGGGGGCCCGCACAGATACGCAGTATTTT	TRBJ2-3	-	many	TRBV7-2
CASSTGQGVTDTQYF	TGTGCCAGTAGTACCGGACAGGGGGTAACAGATACGCAGTATTTT	TRBJ2-3	TRBD1	few	TRBV19